This T cell receptor (beta chain) was profiled in a study of cytomegalovirus exposure and HLA in healthy donors. The study, taken as a whole, reports: A cluster of highly shared sequence variants was likely a sequencing artifact.

The PCR had 60 Vbeta and 13 Jbeta primers. This table comes from immunoSEQ multiplex PCR, and its TCRdb copy is limited to in-frame clones, with some not included. Among approximately 150,000 clones listed, 75% were seen once. For this clone: What it binds is not known.

The origin of this receptor is a young man in good health and CMV-seropositive. Sequencing was carried out using PBMCs.

The CDR3 DNA reads TGTGCCAGCAGCTTAGAAATAGCGGGGGCCGCCTACGAGCAGTACTTC. Amino acid sequence: CASSLEIAGAAYEQYF. V usage is TRBV7-8 and J usage is TRBJ2-7; TRBD2 matches at 9 bases. With 1 base clipped from V and 2 bases from J, the junction kept 6 bases outside the gene matches. The CDR3 runs 16 residues. Germline CDR1 reads SGHVS; CDR2 reads FQNEAQ. Based on the CDR3 plus reference TRBV7-8 and TRBJ2-7, the full variable domain is GAGVSQSPRYKVAKRGQDVALRCDPISGHVSLFWYQQALGQGPEFLTYFQNEAQLDKSGLPSDRFFAERPEGSVSTLKIQRTQQEDSAVYLCASSLEIAGAAYEQYFGPGTRLTVT.